These 4 T cell receptor beta chains originate from one sample sequenced in a study. MiXCR, run by TCRdb on the RT-PCR reads, gives a single entry per CDR3 protein. This sample has about 700,000 distinct CDR3 sequences, with 14% found just once. Sequenced material: memory CD4+ T cells from blood. These receptors came from a female donor in good health, serving as a healthy control.

The chain is built from TRBV28 and TRBJ2-5; 12 bases match TRBD2. J was trimmed by 5 bases and V by 3 bases; bases with no gene match: 7. Germline CDR1 is MDHEN and CDR2 is SYDVKM. The CDR3 length is 16 residues. CDR3 coding DNA: TGTGCCAGCAGTTTGAGACTAGCGGGAGCATTTGAGACCCAGTACTTC. Residues: CASSLRLAGAFETQYF. Complete variable domain (other parts from reference TRBV28 and TRBJ2-5): DVKVTQSSRYLVKRTGEKVFLECVQDMDHENMFWYRQDPGLGLRLIYFSYDVKMKEKGDIPEGYSVSREKKERFSLILESASTNQTSMYLCASSLRLAGAFETQYFGPGTRLLVL.

This clonotype was seen a few times. The genes are TRBV12-3 or TRBV12-4 and TRBJ1-5; D gene ambiguous. Trimming left V 7 bases short and J 0 bases short, with 13 bases between. The CDR3 loop spans 15 amino acids. In DNA form, the CDR3 reads TGTGCCAGCATTTCCCGATTAGATAGCAATCAGCCCCAGCATTTT. The encoded protein is CASISRLDSNQPQHF.

The chain links TRBV11-2 to TRBJ1-1; 8 bases are a match to TRBD1. Germline assignment: CDR1 SGHAT and CDR2 FQNNGV. The trim removed 1 base at V and 7 bases at J, leaving 5 bases unmatched. This CDR3 has 14 amino acids. This CDR3 is CASSLAPDRGEAFF. The CDR3 coding sequence is TGTGCCAGCAGCTTAGCCCCCGACAGGGGTGAAGCTTTCTTT. Based on the CDR3 plus reference TRBV11-2 and TRBJ1-1, the full variable domain is EAGVAQSPRYKIIEKRQSVAFWCNPISGHATLYWYQQILGQGPKLLIQFQNNGVVDDSQLPKDRFSAERLKGVDSTLKIQPAKLEDSAVYLCASSLAPDRGEAFFGQGTRLTVV.

V and J are TRBV12-3 or TRBV12-4 and TRBJ1-1; D possibly corresponds to TRBD1 (6 bases). The V end lost 7 bases, the J end lost 1 base, and 16 bases lay between the germline ends. CDR3 length equals 15 residues. CDR3 loop: CASTTTGHRNTEAFF. The CDR3, as DNA: TGTGCCAGCACCACAACGGGACACCGGAACACTGAAGCTTTCTTT.